One and the same sample provided the 31 T cell receptor beta chains below, sequenced in a study of OX40 agonist ivuxolimab in advanced cancers. Libraries were prepared by immunoSEQ multiplex PCR; TCRdb keeps only in-frame clonotypes and omits some of them. This sample has some 70,000 clones; just over 85% occur once, and the top ten carry over 2.5%. Sample: CD4+ or CD8+ T cells sorted from blood, taken in a trial of the OX40 agonist ivuxolimab. These receptors all come from an adult with an advanced solid tumor such as melanoma, head and neck, liver or kidney cancer.

V and J are TRBV6-5 and TRBJ1-3; 9 bases match TRBD1. Per germline, CDR1 MNHEY and CDR2 SVGAGI. With V trimmed by 2 bases and J by 5 bases, 4 bases remained unmatched. CDR3 length: 15 amino acids. DNA for the CDR3: TGTGCCAGCAGTTACGAGGGGACAGGGAGAAACACCATATATTTT. This codes for CASSYEGTGRNTIYF.

This chain links TRBV7-9 with TRBJ2-7; 10 nucleotides match TRBD2. CDR1 and CDR2 (germline): SEHNR, FQNEAQ (reference sequence). Trimming removed 5 bases from V and 5 bases from J; junction bases left unmatched: 12. This CDR3 contains 16 residues. The CDR3 DNA is TGTGCCAGCAGCCCAAGATGGGGGACTAGCGAAGACGAGCAGTACTTC. It encodes CASSPRWGTSEDEQYF. The variable domain in full, completed from reference TRBV7-9 and TRBJ2-7, reads DTGVSQNPRHKITKRGQNVTFRCDPISEHNRLYWYRQTLGQGPEFLTYFQNEAQLEKSRLLSDRFSAERPKGSFSTLEIQRTEQGDSAMYLCASSPRWGTSEDEQYFGPGTRLTVT.

The V call is TRBV7-4, the J call TRBJ1-6; no firm D call. The CDR3 is made up of 12 amino acids. The V and J ends lost 5 bases and 5 bases respectively, with 4 bases between them. The germline gives CDR1 SGHVT, CDR2 SQSDAQ. Here the CDR3 DNA reads TGTGCCAGCAGCCCACATAATTCACCCCTCCACTTT. It is translated as CASSPHNSPLHF.

This chain links TRBV19 with TRBJ2-7; D may be TRBD1 or TRBD2 (5 bases each). V was trimmed by 4 bases and J by 2 bases, leaving 18 bases between them. The CDR3 has 16 amino acids. CDR1 is LNHDA, CDR2 SQIVND, per germline (reference sequence). In nucleotides, the CDR3 is TGTGCCAGTAGTAACCCCTTGGGGGTCTTCCCCTACGAGCAGTACTTC. This translates into CASSNPLGVFPYEQYF.

In its sample, this clone was seen once. This chain joins TRBV29-1 and TRBJ1-3, with unresolved D. The CDR3 extends over 12 amino acids. Looked up from germline, CDR1 is SQVTM and CDR2 is ANQGSEA. V was clipped by 6 bases and J by 0 bases, with 6 bases between them. CDR3 nucleotides: TGCAGCGTGCGGGTCTCTGGAAACACCATATATTTT. Translated: CSVRVSGNTIYF. Filled out from reference TRBV29-1 and TRBJ1-3, the complete variable domain reads SAVISQKPSRDICQRGTSLTIQCQVDSQVTMMFWYRQQPGQSLTLIATANQGSEATYESGFVIDKFPISRPNLTFSTLTVSNMSPEDSSIYLCSVRVSGNTIYFGEGSWLTVV.

This rearrangement joins TRBV2 to TRBJ2-6; TRBD1 matches 9 bases. CDR1 SNHLY and CDR2 FYNNEI come from the germline V gene. CDR3 length: 16 residues. The junction had 2 bases not matched to a gene; V was cut back by 5 bases and J by 0 bases. For the CDR3, the DNA is TGTGCCAGCAGTCAGACAGGGGGCTCTGGGGCCAACGTCCTGACTTTC. It yields the protein CASSQTGGSGANVLTF.

This clone was counted a few times. This chain links TRBV7-5 with TRBJ1-2; the table's TRBD1 call for D was not verified on the DNA. TRBV7-5 is tagged as a pseudogene. This CDR3 is 8 amino acids long. The CDR3 spells CATQGETF. The CDR3, as DNA: TGTGCCACCCAGGGGGAGACCTTC.

The genes are TRBV7-9 and TRBJ2-3, with 14 bases identical to TRBD2. The CDR3 is 15 amino acids. V lost 5 bases and J lost 6; bases outside the gene matches: 4. Germline V CDR1 and CDR2: SEHNR, FQNEAQ (reference sequence). The DNA for the CDR3 is TGTGCCAGCAGCCGGACTAGCGGGGGGATTGATACGCAGTATTTT. As protein: CASSRTSGGIDTQYF. Complete variable domain (other parts from reference TRBV7-9 and TRBJ2-3): DTGVSQNPRHKITKRGQNVTFRCDPISEHNRLYWYRQTLGQGPEFLTYFQNEAQLEKSRLLSDRFSAERPKGSFSTLEIQRTEQGDSAMYLCASSRTSGGIDTQYFGPGTRLTVL.

V usage is TRBV18 and J usage is TRBJ2-3, with 8 bases identical to TRBD1. In germline, CDR1 is KGHSH, CDR2 LQKENI. J was trimmed by 1 base and V by 0 bases; bases with no gene match: 9. The length of the CDR3 is 18 residues. This chain's CDR3 is CASSPPGQGSYGTDTQYF. The CDR3 DNA sequence: TGTGCCAGCTCACCACCAGGACAGGGATCTTACGGCACAGATACGCAGTATTTT.

The CDR3 region has the DNA TGTGCCAGCCAATACGAGGACAGAAACACCATATATTTT. Its translation: CASQYEDRNTIYF. This chain joins TRBV28 and TRBJ1-3, with a tentative D call TRBD1 (5 bases). The germline gives CDR1 MDHEN, CDR2 SYDVKM. CDR3 length equals 13 residues. V lost 8 bases and J 5 bases, leaving 13 bases between the germline ends.

The chain links TRBV11-2 to TRBJ2-7; TRBD1 matches 7 bases. The CDR3 sequence is 15 residues long. CDR1 is SGHAT, CDR2 FQNNGV, per germline. Losses at the gene ends were 1 base for V and 6 bases for J; bases not matched to a gene: 9. For the CDR3, the DNA is TGTGCCAGCAGCTTAGGACCTACAGGGGCAGGCGAGCAGTACTTC. This encodes CASSLGPTGAGEQYF.

This chain links TRBV9 with TRBJ2-2; no clear D gene. The CDR3 loop spans 15 amino acids. V dropped 3 bases and J dropped 5 bases, with 14 bases sitting between them. Per germline, CDR1 SGDLS and CDR2 YYNGEE. The CDR3 loop is CASSDPRHGTGELFF. The DNA of the CDR3 is TGTGCCAGCAGCGACCCGAGACATGGGACCGGGGAGCTGTTTTTT.

V usage is TRBV5-4 and J usage is TRBJ1-3; tentatively, D is TRBD1 (5 bases). Germline V CDR1 and CDR2: SGHNT, YYREEE (reference sequence). CDR3 length: 16 residues. V lost 4 bases and J lost 3, with 17 bases in between. This CDR3 reads CASSPEGGVNGNTIYF. The DNA for the CDR3 is TGTGCCAGCAGCCCCGAAGGAGGGGTCAATGGAAACACCATATATTTT.

This sequence joins TRBV5-1 and TRBJ1-3, with a weak D call TRBD1 (6 bases). The CDR3 totals 19 residues. From germline, CDR1 is SGHRS and CDR2 YFSETQ. Trimming left V 4 bases short and J 0 bases short, with 23 bases between. CDR3 protein: CASSPPRGGGLFSGNTIYF. In nucleotides, the CDR3 is TGCGCCAGCAGCCCCCCCCGGGGTGGGGGCCTATTCTCTGGAAACACCATATATTTT.

The chain employs TRBV11-2 and TRBJ1-2, with 9 bases lining up with TRBD1. Germline loops: CDR1 SGHAT, CDR2 FQNNGV. The CDR3 is made up of 16 amino acids. V shed 5 bases, J shed 5 bases, and the junction held 12 bases outside the gene matches. CDR3 in amino acids: CASSPRLGTGNYGYTF. The CDR3 DNA follows: TGTGCCAGCAGCCCACGTCTGGGGACAGGGAATTATGGCTACACCTTC.

V gene TRBV5-1 combines with J gene TRBJ2-1, with 11 positions matching TRBD2. V was clipped by 0 bases and J by 0 bases; unmatched bases: 5. Per germline, CDR1 SGHRS and CDR2 YFSETQ. The CDR3 has 18 amino acids. For the CDR3, the DNA is TGCGCCAGCAGCTTGGTGCCTAGCGGGGGGAGCTCCTACAATGAGCAGTTCTTC. As protein: CASSLVPSGGSSYNEQFF.

In this sample, this clone turned up once. The rearrangement joins TRBV19 to TRBJ2-3; 13 positions agree with TRBD2. This CDR3 region has 16 residues. Germline V gene data show CDR1 as LNHDA and CDR2 as SQIVND (reference sequence). V dropped 1 base and J dropped 8; count of bases not matched to a gene: 6. The CDR3 bases are TGTGCCAGTAGTATAGGACTAGCGGGGGGCCACGGTACGCAGTATTTT. This gives the protein CASSIGLAGGHGTQYF.

V gene TRBV28 combines with J gene TRBJ2-1, with 10 positions matching TRBD1. CDR1 is MDHEN and CDR2 is SYDVKM in the germline V gene. The CDR3 is 15 amino acids. With 5 bases clipped from V and 9 bases from J, the junction kept 10 bases outside the gene matches. CDR3 nucleotide sequence: TGTGCCAGCAGTCGACCGGGACAGGGGTTAGGTGAGCAGTTCTTC. It translates to CASSRPGQGLGEQFF.

The chain carries TRBV5-4 and TRBJ1-1, with unresolved D. The CDR3 totals 13 residues. Per the germline V gene, CDR1 is SGHNT and CDR2 is YYREEE (reference sequence). V lost 2 bases and J 5 bases, leaving 10 bases between the germline ends. The CDR3 sequence: CASSLISGTEAFF. The CDR3 region has the DNA TGTGCCAGCAGCTTAATCTCGGGTACTGAAGCTTTCTTT.

The chain couples TRBV19 to TRBJ1-1; no firm D call. V shed 4 bases and J shed 2 bases, with 8 bases lying between them. CDR3 length: 13 amino acids. From germline, CDR1 is LNHDA and CDR2 SQIVND (reference sequence). CDR3 amino acids: CASSSQRNTEAFF. The CDR3 coding sequence is TGTGCCAGTAGTAGCCAGCGCAACACTGAAGCTTTCTTT.

This chain uses TRBV14 with TRBJ1-6; D is undetermined. Germline V gives CDR1 SGHDN, CDR2 FVKESK. This CDR3 has 14 residues. The ends were cut back, 0 bases at V and 10 bases at J, with 10 bases in the middle. The CDR3 DNA follows: TGTGCCAGCAGCCAAGATGGTACCTACTCACCCCTCCACTTT. Translation gives CASSQDGTYSPLHF.

The chain joins TRBV29-1 to TRBJ2-3; 12 bases agree with TRBD2. Per germline, CDR1 SQVTM and CDR2 ANQGSEA. The CDR3 has 17 residues. V lost 6 bases to trimming and J lost 5 bases; unmatched junction nucleotides: 15. The CDR3 sequence: CSVLDSGLAGNGDTQYF. In DNA, the CDR3 is TGCAGCGTCCTCGATTCGGGACTAGCGGGTAATGGAGATACGCAGTATTTT.

The chain uses TRBV5-1 and TRBJ2-3; D not resolved. Trimming took 6 bases from V and 1 from J, leaving 9 bases between them. The CDR3 length is 13 residues. Germline assignment: CDR1 SGHRS and CDR2 YFSETQ. CDR3 coding DNA: TGCGCCAGCACCCTGTCCCGCACAGATACGCAGTATTTT. The encoded protein is CASTLSRTDTQYF.

The CDR3 sequence is CASWQLNTEAFF. In nucleotides, the CDR3 is TGTGCCAGCTGGCAACTGAACACTGAAGCTTTCTTT. The rearrangement links TRBV18 to TRBJ1-1; D not certain. CDR3 length: 12 residues. From germline, CDR1 is KGHSH and CDR2 LQKENI. Trimming cost V 7 bases and J 0 bases, with 6 bases left between them.

V usage is TRBV28 and J usage is TRBJ2-7; D not certain. V gave up 5 bases and J gave up 3 bases, with 14 bases separating them. Germline V gives CDR1 MDHEN, CDR2 SYDVKM. The CDR3 loop spans 14 amino acids. As DNA, the CDR3 is TGTGCCAGCAGTCCCCGTCAGAGCCGCTACGAGCAGTACTTC. This encodes CASSPRQSRYEQYF.

This chain uses TRBV2 with TRBJ1-5, with 8 positions matching TRBD1. Germline assignment: CDR1 SNHLY and CDR2 FYNNEI. CDR3 length equals 13 residues. V lost 4 bases to trimming and J lost 5 bases; unmatched junction nucleotides: 1. This chain's CDR3 is CASSVGQDQPQHF. CDR3 nucleotide sequence: TGTGCCAGCAGTGTGGGACAGGATCAGCCCCAGCATTTT.

This rearrangement joins TRBV30 to TRBJ1-5; the D gene is possibly TRBD1 (6 bases). Germline assignment: CDR1 GTSNPN and CDR2 SVGIG (reference sequence). Trimming left V 2 bases short and J 2 bases short, with 25 bases between. The CDR3 length is 19 residues. The CDR3 DNA sequence: TGTGCCTGGAGTTCCCAAGGGGGGCGACGTTGTCGGTGCAATCAGCCCCAGCATTTT. Amino acid sequence: CAWSSQGGRRCRCNQPQHF.

The chain combines TRBV5-1 with TRBJ1-1; 7 bases agree with TRBD1. The CDR3 sequence is 15 residues long. CDR1 is SGHRS, CDR2 YFSETQ, per germline. V lost 5 bases to trimming and J lost 4 bases; unmatched junction nucleotides: 11. The CDR3, as DNA: TGCGCCAGCAGTAGACGGACGGAGGGGGCCACTGAAGCTTTCTTT. Translation: CASSRRTEGATEAFF. Full variable domain (remainder filled in from reference TRBV5-1 and TRBJ1-1): KAGVTQTPRYLIKTRGQQVTLSCSPISGHRSVSWYQQTPGQGLQFLFEYFSETQRNKGNFPGRFSGRQFSNSRSEMNVSTLELGDSALYLCASSRRTEGATEAFFGQGTRLTVV.

This clone turned up a few times. V is TRBV2 and J is TRBJ1-3; D uncertain. The CDR3 has 15 residues. V lost 2 bases, J lost 4 bases, and 12 bases lay in between. Germline V gene lookup returns CDR1 SNHLY and CDR2 FYNNEI. The CDR3 sequence is CASSESGGIGNTIYF. As DNA, the CDR3 is TGTGCCAGCAGTGAATCGGGAGGGATCGGAAACACCATATATTTT. Variable domain in full (rest from reference TRBV2 and TRBJ1-3): EPEVTQTPSHQVTQMGQEVILRCVPISNHLYFYWYRQILGQKVEFLVSFYNNEISEKSEIFDDQFSVERPDGSNFTLKIRSTKLEDSAMYFCASSESGGIGNTIYFGEGSWLTVV.

The J gene is TRBJ1-1, the V gene TRBV27; no reliable D call. V gave up 8 bases and J gave up 0 bases, with 19 bases separating them. Germline V CDR1 and CDR2: MNHEY, SMNVEV (reference sequence). The CDR3 contains 16 residues. The CDR3 is CASSRVRGALNTEAFF. The CDR3 nucleotides are TGTGCCAGCTCCCGGGTTCGTGGAGCCTTGAACACTGAAGCTTTCTTT.

This clone has just one count. V and J are TRBV13 and TRBJ2-1; 15 positions agree with TRBD2. V was pared by 1 base and J by 7 bases, with 2 bases of the junction left unmatched. Germline-derived CDR1 and CDR2 are PRHDT and FYEKMQ (reference sequence). The CDR3 consists of 16 residues. CDR3 region: CASSLVGTSGGNEQFF. The CDR3, as DNA: TGTGCCAGCAGCTTAGTTGGGACTAGCGGGGGGAATGAGCAGTTCTTC.